The 20 T cell receptor beta chains below were found in one sample sequenced in a study of long-term antiretroviral therapy in people with HIV. The libraries were made with immunoSEQ v3.0 at survey level. The repertoire was sequenced with immunoSEQ multiplex PCR; TCRdb's copy has only in-frame clones and lacks some. The data show over 30,000 clones, around three quarters seen once. This specimen consisted of unsorted PBMCs, obtained 2 years after starting antiretroviral therapy. The receptors were sampled from a woman in her forties or fifties with HIV.

The chain carries TRBV19 and TRBJ1-5; D gene ambiguous. Germline CDR1 reads LNHDA; CDR2 reads SQIVND (reference sequence). The CDR3 length is 13 residues. Trimming took 5 bases from V and 3 from J, leaving 8 bases between them. The CDR3 spells CASSDTANQPQHF. The DNA for the CDR3 is TGTGCCAGTAGTGACACCGCCAATCAGCCCCAGCATTTT.

This sequence joins TRBV6-4 and TRBJ1-2, with D perhaps matching TRBD1 (6 bases). This CDR3 region has 14 residues. The germline gives CDR1 MRHNA, CDR2 SNTAGT. Trimming shortened V by 6 bases and J by 4 bases, and 15 bases separated the two germline ends. This CDR3 reads CASSPGGARYGYTF. In DNA, the CDR3 is TGTGCCAGCAGCCCCGGGGGGGCACGCTATGGCTACACCTTC.

The chain has TRBV9 and TRBJ1-6; D remains ambiguous. Trimming left V 1 base short and J 10 bases short, with 9 bases between. The CDR3 totals 13 residues. In germline, CDR1 is SGDLS, CDR2 YYNGEE. CDR3 loop: CASSVMANSPLHF. In DNA, the CDR3 is TGTGCCAGCAGCGTAATGGCGAACTCACCCCTCCACTTT. The complete variable domain, with remaining parts taken from reference TRBV9 and TRBJ1-6, reads DSGVTQTPKHLITATGQRVTLRCSPRSGDLSVYWYQQSLDQGLQFLIQYYNGEERAKGNILERFSAQQFPDLHSELNLSSLELGDSALYFCASSVMANSPLHFGNGTRLTVT.

The chain combines TRBV5-6 with TRBJ2-5, with 11 bases that match TRBD2. CDR1 and CDR2 from the germline V gene are SGHDT and YYEEEE. V trimming: 4 bases; J trimming: 2 bases; junction bases outside the gene matches: 10. The CDR3 loop spans 17 amino acids. CDR3 residues: CASSIRTSGRMQETQYF. The CDR3 region has the DNA TGTGCCAGCAGCATACGGACTAGCGGGCGAATGCAAGAGACCCAGTACTTC.

The V call is TRBV7-9, the J call TRBJ1-6, with 10 bases matching TRBD1. V trimming: 3 bases; J trimming: 10 bases; junction bases outside the gene matches: 6. This CDR3 spans 15 amino acids. The germline V gene has CDR1 SEHNR and CDR2 FQNEAQ (reference sequence). The CDR3 loop is CASSLTGTGDSPLHF. The DNA of the CDR3 is TGTGCCAGCAGCTTGACCGGGACAGGGGACTCACCCCTCCACTTT.

V usage is TRBV4-1 and J usage is TRBJ2-3, with no clear D. The CDR3 is 12 residues long. Per germline, CDR1 MGHRA and CDR2 YSYEKL. The germline V and J ends were trimmed by 1 base and 5 bases, with 4 bases remaining between them. The CDR3 nucleotides read TGCGCCAGCAGCCAAGTGGGAGATACGCAGTATTTT. This sequence encodes CASSQVGDTQYF.

The chain recombines TRBV2 with TRBJ2-3; D is unclear. Germline CDR1 and CDR2: SNHLY and FYNNEI. This CDR3 is 15 amino acids long. Trimming stripped 6 bases from V and 3 bases from J, with 16 bases between. CDR3 in amino acids: CASRGGWGRTDTQYF. For the CDR3, the DNA is TGTGCCAGCAGAGGTGGGTGGGGTCGGACAGATACGCAGTATTTT.

This rearrangement joins TRBV5-6 to TRBJ2-1, with 7 bases identical to TRBD1. Trimming cost V 2 bases and J 4 bases; bases outside gene matches: 3. Germline values: CDR1 SGHDT, CDR2 YYEEEE. This CDR3 region has 14 residues. The CDR3 sequence: CASSFPGQYNEQFF. The CDR3 nucleotides read TGTGCCAGCAGCTTTCCGGGACAGTACAATGAGCAGTTCTTC. Filled out from reference TRBV5-6 and TRBJ2-1, the complete variable domain reads DAGVTQSPTHLIKTRGQQVTLRCSPKSGHDTVSWYQQALGQGPQFIFQYYEEEERQRGNFPDRFSGHQFPNYSSELNVNALLLGDSALYLCASSFPGQYNEQFFGPGTRLTVL.

The rearrangement joins TRBV7-3 to TRBJ2-3, with 11 bases lining up with TRBD2. The V gene end was trimmed by 4 bases and the J gene end by 2 bases; junction bases not matched to a gene: 2. Germline CDR1 and CDR2: SGHTA and FQGTGA. This CDR3 region has 15 residues. The CDR3 loop is CASSSLAGVTDTQYF. The CDR3 nucleotides read TGTGCCAGCAGCTCACTAGCGGGGGTCACAGATACGCAGTATTTT.

The chain couples TRBV2 to TRBJ2-7; tentative D call: TRBD1 (5 bases). The V gene lost 0 bases and the J gene lost 3 bases, with 15 bases spanning the gap. Germline CDR1 and CDR2: SNHLY and FYNNEI. This CDR3 region has 16 residues. The CDR3 DNA is TGTGCCAGCAGTGAAGCGCTTCTACAGGAGCACTACGAGCAGTACTTC. Its protein product is CASSEALLQEHYEQYF.

The rearrangement links TRBV7-9 to TRBJ2-7, with 9 bases that match TRBD1. Per germline, CDR1 SEHNR and CDR2 FQNEAQ (reference sequence). The CDR3 spans 17 residues. The J segment lost 4 bases and the V segment lost 1 base, leaving 11 bases of the junction unmatched. In DNA form, the CDR3 reads TGTGCCAGCAGCTTAGGAGGGGGGGGACAGGGACCTTACGAGCAGTACTTC. This gives the protein CASSLGGGGQGPYEQYF. The full variable domain, with the rest looked up from reference TRBV7-9 and TRBJ2-7, is DTGVSQNPRHKITKRGQNVTFRCDPISEHNRLYWYRQTLGQGPEFLTYFQNEAQLEKSRLLSDRFSAERPKGSFSTLEIQRTEQGDSAMYLCASSLGGGGQGPYEQYFGPGTRLTVT.

This chain joins TRBV19 and TRBJ1-1; no firm D call. The germline V gene encodes CDR1 LNHDA and CDR2 SQIVND (reference sequence). Trimming took off 3 bases at V and 2 bases at J, with 13 bases between the two ends. This CDR3 has 15 residues. The CDR3 DNA reads TGTGCCAGTAGTATGAGTGAGTCCCGAAACACTGAAGCTTTCTTT. It codes for CASSMSESRNTEAFF.

This rearrangement joins TRBV2 to TRBJ1-5; the D is unclear. The CDR3 covers 15 residues. CDR1 SNHLY and CDR2 FYNNEI come from the germline V gene. Trimming stripped 6 bases from V and 4 bases from J, with 16 bases between. Written as DNA, the CDR3 is TGTGCCAGCAGGGTCTACGACGGCAATAATCAGCCCCAGCATTTT. This translates into CASRVYDGNNQPQHF.

The genes are TRBV9 and TRBJ2-5; tentatively, D is TRBD1 (6 bases). Germline V gene lookup returns CDR1 SGDLS and CDR2 YYNGEE. V dropped 0 bases and J dropped 5 bases, with 11 bases sitting between them. The CDR3 totals 14 residues. The CDR3 region is CASSVVGAGETQYF. CDR3 sequence (DNA): TGTGCCAGCAGCGTAGTGGGGGCCGGGGAGACCCAGTACTTC. The full variable domain, in which reference TRBV9 and TRBJ2-5 provide the parts outside the CDR3, is DSGVTQTPKHLITATGQRVTLRCSPRSGDLSVYWYQQSLDQGLQFLIQYYNGEERAKGNILERFSAQQFPDLHSELNLSSLELGDSALYFCASSVVGAGETQYFGPGTRLLVL.

The rearrangement uses TRBV30 and TRBJ2-3; 9 bases agree with TRBD1. This CDR3 contains 14 residues. Germline V lookup: CDR1 GTSNPN, CDR2 SVGIG (reference sequence). The CDR3, as DNA: TGTGCTTCCCACAGGGGGCGGAGCACAGATACGCAGTATTTT. Translating gives CASHRGRSTDTQYF.

This clone appeared once. This chain uses TRBV6-5 with TRBJ2-7, with D tentatively TRBD1 (6 bases). This CDR3 contains 13 residues. CDR1 and CDR2 from the germline V gene are MNHEY and SVGAGI. The V end was cut by 1 base, the J end by 6 bases, with 10 bases between. The CDR3 protein is CASSYLQGSEQYV. The DNA for the CDR3 is TGTGCCAGCAGTTACTTACAGGGTAGCGAGCAGTACGTC.

V is TRBV20-1 and J is TRBJ2-5; unclear D gene. V was shortened by 5 bases and J by 2 bases, with 6 bases between the two germline ends. The CDR3 has 11 residues. Germline V gives CDR1 DFQATT, CDR2 SNEGSKA (reference sequence). As DNA, the CDR3 is TGCAGTGCTGGACGGCAAGAGACCCAGTACTTC. Amino acids: CSAGRQETQYF.

This clone appeared a single time. The chain combines TRBV27 with TRBJ1-6; TRBD1 agrees at 8 bases. The CDR3 sequence is 17 residues long. The V and J ends lost 6 bases and 4 bases, in that order; junction bases with no gene match: 11. CDR1 and CDR2 (germline): MNHEY, SMNVEV (reference sequence). The CDR3 protein is CASSPGAWTGYNSPLHF. CDR3 DNA sequence: TGTGCCAGCAGCCCAGGGGCCTGGACAGGGTATAATTCACCCCTCCACTTT.

The chain recombines TRBV30 with TRBJ1-6; no clear D. CDR3 length: 15 residues. Germline CDR1 GTSNPN, CDR2 SVGIG (reference sequence). V lost 2 bases to trimming and J lost 5 bases, with 13 bases between them. The CDR3 here is CAWSPGLSNNSPLHF. The CDR3, as DNA: TGTGCCTGGAGTCCGGGTCTGTCTAATAATTCACCCCTCCACTTT. The full variable domain, with the rest looked up from reference TRBV30 and TRBJ1-6, is SQTIHQWPATLVQPVGSPLSLECTVEGTSNPNLYWYRQAAGRGLQLLFYSVGIGQISSEVPQNLSASRPQDRQFILSSKKLLLSDSGFYLCAWSPGLSNNSPLHFGNGTRLTVT.

The J gene is TRBJ1-5, the V gene TRBV6-6; 9 nucleotides agree with TRBD1. The length of the CDR3 is 15 residues. V lost 4 bases to trimming and J lost 7 bases; unmatched junction nucleotides: 8. CDR1 and CDR2 (germline): MNHNY, SVGAGI (reference sequence). The CDR3 sequence: CASSWGTGNNQPQHF. The CDR3 nucleotides are TGTGCCAGCAGTTGGGGGACAGGGAATAACCAGCCCCAGCATTTT.